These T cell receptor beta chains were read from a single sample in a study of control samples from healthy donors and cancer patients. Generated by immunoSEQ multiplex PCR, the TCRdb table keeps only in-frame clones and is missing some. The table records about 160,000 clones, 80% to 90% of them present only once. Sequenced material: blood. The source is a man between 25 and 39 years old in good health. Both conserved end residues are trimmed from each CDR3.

ASSLTESAEAF TRBV7-9
SVEETGLGRYT TRBV29-1
ASSSRRENSPLH TRBV9
ASSLGQGGGNTIY TRBV7-9
ASSPGPYEQY TRBV19
ASSQPQGGSGNTIY TRBV3-1/TRBV3-2
ASSRGNQPQH TRBV19
ASSLSRDTTGTEAF TRBV7-8
ASSSAGLAGDTDTQY TRBV28
ASSPGPNPYEQY TRBV18
ASSLVSGLNTEAF TRBV5-5
ASGLGLAGVGETQY TRBV2
ASLAGTHTNPGTQY TRBV5-1
ATRTSGNTGELF TRBV6-5
ASSLALAGVHRAY TRBV7-9
ASRVTGQGTEEQY TRBV5-1
AIRGTGGMNTEAF TRBV10-3
ASSPTVDRLNTIY TRBV7-6
ASSMGSTGELF TRBV6-5
ASSFDLVPNYGYT TRBV5-1
ASSLSTLQFYEQY TRBV18
ATSWKEAGNTIY TRBV15
ASSSRDLNEKLF TRBV5-1
ASSVGHQNTEAF TRBV9
ASSPPISSGSGQNEQF TRBV18
ASSSTGARGYT TRBV28
ATSRSNEKLF TRBV15
ASSQDRNQPQH TRBV5-6
ATSSQTDRAEQY TRBV15
ASSRGTKETQY TRBV18
ASSPRVWNTEAF TRBV27
SVAASSEAF TRBV29-1
ASSLAEKDEAF TRBV28
ASHRRGGGSPLH TRBV28
AWRFQGHETQY TRBV30
ASSGQSSYEQY TRBV28
ASSALLADGELF TRBV9